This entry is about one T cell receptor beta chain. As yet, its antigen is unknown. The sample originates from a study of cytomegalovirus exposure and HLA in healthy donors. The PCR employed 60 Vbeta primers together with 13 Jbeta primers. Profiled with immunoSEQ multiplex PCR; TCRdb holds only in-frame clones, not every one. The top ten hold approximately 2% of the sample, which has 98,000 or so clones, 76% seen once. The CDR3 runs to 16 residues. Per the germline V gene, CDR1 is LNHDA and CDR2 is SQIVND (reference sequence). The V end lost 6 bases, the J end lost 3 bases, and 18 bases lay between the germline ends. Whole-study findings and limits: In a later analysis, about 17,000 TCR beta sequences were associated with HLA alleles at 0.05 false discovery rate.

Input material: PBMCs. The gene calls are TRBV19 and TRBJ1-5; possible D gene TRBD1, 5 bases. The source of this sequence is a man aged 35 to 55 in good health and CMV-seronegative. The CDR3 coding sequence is TGTGCCAGTAGGACAGATCAGGGTTCCTTCAATCAGCCCCAGCATTTT. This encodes CASRTDQGSFNQPQHF.